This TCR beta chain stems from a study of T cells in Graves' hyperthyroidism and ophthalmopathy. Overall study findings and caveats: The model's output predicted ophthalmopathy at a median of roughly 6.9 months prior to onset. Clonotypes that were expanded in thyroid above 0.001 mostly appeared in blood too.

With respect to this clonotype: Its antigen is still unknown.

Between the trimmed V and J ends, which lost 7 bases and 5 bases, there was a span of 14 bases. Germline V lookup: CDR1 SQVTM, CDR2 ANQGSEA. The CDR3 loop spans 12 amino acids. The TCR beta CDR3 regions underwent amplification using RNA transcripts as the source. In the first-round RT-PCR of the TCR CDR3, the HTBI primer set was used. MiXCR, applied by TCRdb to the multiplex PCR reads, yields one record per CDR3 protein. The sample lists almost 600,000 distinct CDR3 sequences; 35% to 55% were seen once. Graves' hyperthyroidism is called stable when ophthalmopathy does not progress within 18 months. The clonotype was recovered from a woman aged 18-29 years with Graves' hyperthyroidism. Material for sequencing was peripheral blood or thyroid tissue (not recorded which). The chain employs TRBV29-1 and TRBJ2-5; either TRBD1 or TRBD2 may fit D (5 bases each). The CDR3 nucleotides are TGCAGCGCGGGACGGGGCATGGAGACCCAGTACTTC. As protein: CSAGRGMETQYF.